These 4 T cell receptor beta chains share one sample of origin, sequenced in a study of regulatory T cells in long-lasting Graves disease. Time point: newly diagnosed GD, antithyroid drugs for less than 3 months. After RNA was extracted from PBMCs, the TCR library was made from it. CDR3 regions were amplified by Arm-PCR using iRepertoire HTBI primers to build TCR beta libraries. Via MiXCR, TCRdb re-called the multiplex PCR reads, giving one row per CDR3 protein. The data show around 480,000 distinct CDR3 sequences, with about 15% seen just once and 25% held by the top ten. This sample was also put to use in a study of T cells in Graves' hyperthyroidism and ophthalmopathy.

Source: peripheral blood mononuclear cells (PBMCs), taken at new diagnosis, from a patient treated with antithyroid drugs. These receptors were taken from a woman aged 40 to 65 with Graves disease.

The V call is TRBV6-2 or TRBV6-3, the J call TRBJ1-6; D call uncertain. The CDR3 covers 14 residues. In germline, CDR1 is MNHEY, CDR2 SVGEGT. Trimming left V 5 bases short and J 8 bases short, with 13 bases between. The CDR3 bases are TGTGCCAGCAGTAAATCGGGCGTGTATTCACCCCTCCACTTT. It codes for CASSKSGVYSPLHF.

This clonotype was counted ten times or more. The V and J genes are TRBV20-1 and TRBJ2-3, with D perhaps matching TRBD1 (6 bases). The CDR3 sequence is 11 residues long. V gave up 6 bases and J gave up 8 bases, with 12 bases separating them. Germline CDR1 is DFQATT and CDR2 is SNEGSKA (reference sequence). The CDR3 loop reads CSATGQSTQYF. The CDR3 coding sequence is TGCAGTGCCACAGGACAGTCTACGCAGTATTTT.

This clonotype was seen ten or more times. The chain carries TRBV30 and TRBJ2-7; the D is unclear. CDR1 is GTSNPN, CDR2 SVGIG, per germline (reference sequence). V shed 0 bases and J shed 2 bases, with 11 bases lying between them. The CDR3 is 14 amino acids. This chain's CDR3 is CAWSVQDGTYEQYF. The CDR3, as DNA: TGTGCCTGGAGTGTACAAGACGGTACCTACGAGCAGTACTTC.

This clonotype occurred many times. J is TRBJ2-7 and V is TRBV5-1, with D maybe TRBD2 (5 bases). Germline V gene sequence: CDR1 SGHRS, CDR2 YFSETQ. This CDR3 has 13 residues. V was shortened by 0 bases and J by 3 bases, with 7 bases between the two germline ends. The CDR3 loop is CASSLEEVYEQYF. The DNA for the CDR3 is TGCGCCAGCAGCTTGGAGGAGGTCTACGAGCAGTACTTC. Complete variable domain (other parts from reference TRBV5-1 and TRBJ2-7): KAGVTQTPRYLIKTRGQQVTLSCSPISGHRSVSWYQQTPGQGLQFLFEYFSETQRNKGNFPGRFSGRQFSNSRSEMNVSTLELGDSALYLCASSLEEVYEQYFGPGTRLTVT.